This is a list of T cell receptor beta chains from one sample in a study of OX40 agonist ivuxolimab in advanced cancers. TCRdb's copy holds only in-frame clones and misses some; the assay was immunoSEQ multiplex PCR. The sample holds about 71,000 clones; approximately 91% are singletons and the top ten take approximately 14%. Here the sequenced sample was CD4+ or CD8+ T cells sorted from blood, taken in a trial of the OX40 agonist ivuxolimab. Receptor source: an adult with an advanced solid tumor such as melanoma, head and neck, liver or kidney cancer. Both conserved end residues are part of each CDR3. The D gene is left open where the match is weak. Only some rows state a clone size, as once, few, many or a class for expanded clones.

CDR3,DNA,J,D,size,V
CASSAGIEQYF,TGTGCCAGCAGTGCAGGGATCGAGCAGTACTTC,TRBJ2-7,NA,NA,TRBV6-5
CASRDTYEQYF,TGTGCCAGCCGGGACACCTACGAGCAGTACTTC,TRBJ2-7,NA,NA,TRBV6-1
CATSRDEMDGEQFF,TGTGCCACCAGCAGAGATGAGATGGACGGTGAGCAGTTCTTC,TRBJ2-1,NA,NA,TRBV15
CASSDPGTGVIDTQYF,TGTGCCAGCAGCGACCCCGGGACAGGGGTGATAGATACGCAGTATTTT,TRBJ2-3,TRBD1,NA,TRBV27
CASSLGYEQYF,TGTGCCAGCAGCCTAGGCTACGAGCAGTACTTC,TRBJ2-7,NA,NA,TRBV14
CASSEAEGGQGTEAFF,TGTGCCAGCAGTGAAGCCGAGGGCGGTCAGGGGACTGAAGCTTTCTTT,TRBJ1-1,NA,NA,TRBV2
CASSEYVDTQYF,TGTGCCAGCAGTGAATATGTGGATACGCAGTATTTT,TRBJ2-3,NA,NA,TRBV6-1
CATSREAGSDIQYF,TGTGCCACCAGCAGAGAGGCCGGGTCGGACATTCAGTACTTC,TRBJ2-4,NA,NA,TRBV15
CASSQVLAGGSGTDTQYF,TGTGCCAGCAGCCAAGTCCTAGCGGGAGGAAGTGGGACAGATACGCAGTATTTT,TRBJ2-3,TRBD2,NA,TRBV4-2
CASSGTSGRGSYEQYF,TGTGCCAGCAGTGGGACTAGCGGGAGGGGGTCCTACGAGCAGTACTTC,TRBJ2-7,TRBD2,NA,TRBV28
CASSQDRSGYF,TGTGCCAGCAGTCAGGACAGGTCGGGGTACTTC,TRBJ2-7,TRBD1,NA,TRBV6-6
CASSQGGSSQPQHF,TGTGCCAGCAGCCAGGGAGGGTCAAGTCAGCCCCAGCATTTT,TRBJ1-5,NA,NA,TRBV5-6
CASSYGARFEKLFF,TGTGCCAGCAGTTACGGGGCCAGGTTTGAAAAACTGTTTTTT,TRBJ1-4,NA,NA,TRBV6-5
CASSFTSGPDTQYF,TGTGCCAGCAGTTTTACTAGCGGGCCAGATACGCAGTATTTT,TRBJ2-3,TRBD2,once,TRBV27
CASSLVSGTSYEQYF,TGTGCCAGCAGCTTGGTGAGTGGGACCTCCTACGAGCAGTACTTC,TRBJ2-7,NA,NA,TRBV5-5
CASSDRGPYNEQFF,TGTGCCAGCAGTGACAGGGGGCCCTACAATGAGCAGTTCTTC,TRBJ2-1,TRBD1,NA,TRBV27
CASSKGRPTDTQYF,TGTGCCAGCAGCAAAGGTCGCCCCACAGATACGCAGTATTTT,TRBJ2-3,NA,NA,TRBV21-1
CASTRSGYNEQFF,TGTGCCAGCACCCGTAGCGGATACAATGAGCAGTTCTTC,TRBJ2-1,NA,NA,TRBV27
CASSPVAGAGSGNIQYF,TGCGCCAGCAGCCCCGTAGCGGGAGCGGGTTCGGGAAACATTCAGTACTTC,TRBJ2-4,TRBD2,NA,TRBV4-3
CASSLPGDTEAFF,TGTGCCAGCAGCTTACCGGGGGACACTGAAGCTTTCTTT,TRBJ1-1,NA,NA,TRBV11-3
CASSPGQGMNTEAFF,TGCGCCAGCAGCCCGGGACAGGGTATGAACACTGAAGCTTTCTTT,TRBJ1-1,TRBD1,once,TRBV4-1
CASSQEREPTDTQYF,TGTGCCAGCAGCCAAGAGCGGGAGCCCACAGATACGCAGTATTTT,TRBJ2-3,TRBD2,NA,TRBV4-2
CASSSRLAGGWSTDTQYF,TGTGCCAGTAGTAGTAGGCTAGCGGGAGGATGGAGCACAGATACGCAGTATTTT,TRBJ2-3,TRBD2,NA,TRBV19
CASSPRGGIYNSPLHF,TGTGCCAGCAGCCCTAGGGGAGGAATCTATAATTCACCCCTCCACTTT,TRBJ1-6,NA,NA,TRBV28